This T cell receptor beta chain was obtained from a study of T cells in Graves' hyperthyroidism and ophthalmopathy. Amplification of TCR beta CDR3 regions was performed using RNA transcripts as template. HTBI primers were used for first-round RT-PCR of the TCR CDR3. Using its own MiXCR run on the multiplex PCR reads, TCRdb lists one record per CDR3 protein. The sample yields about 720,000 distinct CDR3 sequences, approximately 19% seen once. A note on this clonotype: The junction and the germline gene differ at one end; a read error may be behind it.

Patients having uncontrolled infection, another autoimmune disease, pregnancy or lactation were not included. Diagnosis relied on clinical symptoms, serum thyroxine and TRAb, thyroid ultrasound and orbital computed tomography. First hyperthyroidism diagnosis is when the blood sample was obtained, before any ophthalmopathy symptoms. This CDR3 comprises 14 residues. Germline CDR1 SNHLY, CDR2 FYNNEI. Sequencing was carried out using blood. V and J are TRBV2 and TRBJ2-5, with 7 bases matching TRBD1. The receptor was derived from a woman aged 50 to 65 with Graves' hyperthyroidism that later progressed to Graves' ophthalmopathy. CDR3 loop: CASRLRDSQEAQYF. DNA of the CDR3: TGTGCCAGCAGACTCCGGGACAGCCAAGAGGCCCAGTACTTC.